The rows below give T cell receptor beta chains drawn from one sample of a study of vaccination effects on CD4 cells after COVID-19. Their antigens remain unidentified. Libraries were prepared by immunoSEQ multiplex PCR; TCRdb keeps only in-frame clonotypes and omits some of them. The sample includes about 64,000 clones, 72% of them seen just once. The specimen was CD4+ T cells from PBMCs cultured without peptide, collected before COVID-19 vaccination. Receptors were obtained from a human donor who had a prior SARS-CoV-2 infection. Both conserved end residues are part of each CDR3. For some rows the clone size is stated as once, few or many, or as a class when expanded; others skip it.

CDR3aa | j_gene | v_gene | abundance
CASSEWGGARQETQYF | TRBJ2-5 | TRBV6-1 | few
CASSLTAPYEQYF | TRBJ2-7 | TRBV7-9 | once
CASSPDFTGELFF | TRBJ2-2 | TRBV7-2 | NA
CASSYRDTGPYEQYF | TRBJ2-7 | TRBV27 | NA
CASSLALGEVGEAFF | TRBJ1-1 | TRBV7-2 | few
CASSGTGTTNTGELFF | TRBJ2-2 | TRBV11-3 | NA
CASSLRTSSYNSPLHF | TRBJ1-6 | TRBV27 | NA
CASSAPGPYEQYF | TRBJ2-7 | TRBV2 | NA
CARDDRANQPQHF | TRBJ1-5 | TRBV27 | NA
CAIRATAGVSDYASGNTIYF | TRBJ1-3 | TRBV10-3 | once
CASSKRDRRPYNSPLHF | TRBJ1-6 | TRBV9 | NA
CASSSEGQGNGYEQYF | TRBJ2-7 | TRBV5-4 | NA
CASSSGGTGGTGELFF | TRBJ2-2 | TRBV7-3 | NA
CATSVGQGSYNEQFF | TRBJ2-1 | TRBV24-1 | NA
CASSLFAQPQHF | TRBJ1-5 | TRBV28 | NA
CASATDYSNQPQHF | TRBJ1-5 | TRBV2 | NA
CASRDRMTYEQYF | TRBJ2-7 | TRBV5-8 | few
CASSSTAGDPEQFF | TRBJ2-1 | TRBV5-4 | NA
CASSPGLGVIETQYF | TRBJ2-5 | TRBV6-5 | NA
CASSYLVNTEAFF | TRBJ1-1 | TRBV27 | NA
CAWSPDSNYGYTF | TRBJ1-2 | TRBV30 | NA
CASSFAAIQETQYF | TRBJ2-5 | TRBV13 | NA
CASSLLGDGDEKLFF | TRBJ1-4 | TRBV7-9 | once
CASSSSRETQYF | TRBJ2-5 | TRBV27 | NA
CASRRDSPGVFF | TRBJ2-1 | TRBV12-3/TRBV12-4 | NA
CASSVGIGASGSDAYEQYF | TRBJ2-7 | TRBV9 | NA
CASRVDMHGVVAHNEQFF | TRBJ2-1 | TRBV12-2 | once
CASSPRGVVETQYF | TRBJ2-5 | TRBV4-2 | NA